Sequencing of this T cell receptor (beta chain) was carried out in a study of T cells in Graves' hyperthyroidism and ophthalmopathy. The authors obtained PBMCs from roughly 9.7 ml of fresh peripheral blood. What was amplified from RNA transcripts were TCR beta CDR3 regions. In the first-round RT-PCR of the TCR CDR3, the HTBI primer set was used. Using its own MiXCR run on the multiplex PCR reads, TCRdb lists one record per CDR3 protein. The profile shows hundreds of thousands of distinct CDR3 sequences, 14% to 15% of them singletons. This clonotype was observed many times. The antigen is unknown. General observations from the study: Most expanded thyroid clonotypes above 0.001 also appeared in blood.

Per the germline V gene, CDR1 is ENHRY and CDR2 is SYGVKD. CDR3 length equals 14 residues. V lost 0 bases, J lost 7 bases, and 10 bases lay in between. This receptor was identified in a woman in her forties with Graves' ophthalmopathy. The specimen sequenced was blood. The chain has TRBV10-3 and TRBJ1-5; the D gene is possibly TRBD1 (5 bases). For the CDR3, the DNA is TGTGCCATCAGTGAGTCGGGGGTTTCACAGCCCCAGCATTTT. Residues: CAISESGVSQPQHF.